The source of this T cell receptor (beta chain) is a study of CD8 T cells in Susac syndrome. Study-wide results and limits: By the study's own acknowledgment, its TCR sequencing and HLA analysis included relatively few individuals.

The CDR3 runs to 18 residues. Germline V gene sequence: CDR1 SGDLS, CDR2 YYNGEE. Trimming removed 0 bases at V and 3 bases at J, with 21 bases between. About this clonotype itself: Its target is unknown.

CD8+ and CD4+ T cells were negatively isolated; TEMRA cells were FACS-enriched. With random hexamers, reverse transcription was performed on roughly 0.5 to 1 ug of RNA. TCR beta CDR3 was amplified by immunoSEQ covering 54 Vbeta and 13 Jbeta. TCRdb re-called the immunoSEQ multiplex PCR reads with MiXCR, one entry per CDR3 protein. Here the sample spans approximately 150,000 distinct CDR3 sequences, over 85% being singletons. V and J are TRBV9 and TRBJ1-2, with D uncertain. The sample was CD4+ T cells from PBMCs. The clonotype was recovered from a human donor in good health. CDR3 nucleotide sequence: TGTGCCAGCAGCGTAGCTAACCGGACCCATCTAAGGGACTATGGCTACACCTTC. Its translation is CASSVANRTHLRDYGYTF.